The entry that follows covers one T cell receptor beta chain sequence. The data were taken from a study of OX40 agonist ivuxolimab in advanced cancers. Looked up from germline, CDR1 is SEHNR and CDR2 is FQNEAQ (reference sequence). This CDR3 has 16 amino acids. Trimming pared 5 bases from V and 1 base from J, leaving 15 bases between. TCRdb keeps only in-frame clones here, not all; method: immunoSEQ multiplex PCR. Altogether 100,000 or so clones are present, 90% to 97% being singletons, with the ten largest covering approximately 2%. The receptor comes from an adult with an advanced solid tumor such as melanoma, head and neck, liver or kidney cancer. The chain links TRBV7-9 to TRBJ2-1; either TRBD1 or TRBD2 may supply D (6 bases each). The sequences come from CD4+ or CD8+ T cells sorted from blood, collected in a trial of the OX40 agonist ivuxolimab. CDR3 protein: CASSPKGGLSYNEQFF. The DNA for the CDR3 is TGTGCCAGCAGCCCTAAAGGGGGACTTTCCTACAATGAGCAGTTCTTC.